The 32 T cell receptor beta chains in this list originate from one sample, sequenced in a study of blood T cell repertoires in COVID-19. Clones were sequenced by immunoSEQ multiplex PCR, and TCRdb holds only the in-frame ones, with some missing. The sample has 87,000 or so clones, 90% seen once. Input material: peripheral blood. All receptors derive from a young man with COVID-19, enrolled during active disease.

The rearrangement joins TRBV3-1 (or the pseudogene TRBV3-2) to TRBJ2-7; 10 positions match TRBD1. The CDR3 is made up of 15 amino acids. V was clipped by 3 bases and J by 4 bases; unmatched bases: 6. CDR1 is LGHDT, CDR2 YNNKEL, per germline (reference sequence). The CDR3 protein is CASSHGTGAFYEQYF. CDR3 sequence (DNA): TGTGCCAGCAGCCACGGGACAGGGGCATTTTACGAGCAGTACTTC.

J is TRBJ2-7 and V is TRBV24-1, with a weak D call TRBD1 (5 bases). V was pared by 2 bases and J by 3 bases, with 10 bases between. The V gene's germline CDR1 is KGHDR and CDR2 SFDVKD. This CDR3 has 14 residues. The CDR3 sequence is CATSDSGRVYEQYF. The CDR3 region has the DNA TGTGCCACCAGTGATTCGGGCAGGGTCTACGAGCAGTACTTC.

V is TRBV10-3 and J is TRBJ2-5; 7 bases are a match to TRBD1. Germline V CDR1 and CDR2: ENHRY, SYGVKD. Trimming removed 0 bases from V and 1 base from J; junction bases left unmatched: 2. This CDR3 has 15 amino acids. Here the CDR3 reads CAISESDRPQETQYF. The CDR3 DNA reads as TGTGCCATCAGTGAGTCGGACAGGCCCCAAGAGACCCAGTACTTC.

The V gene is TRBV19, the J gene TRBJ2-7, with TRBD1 matching 9 bases. The V segment lost 1 base and the J segment 6 bases; nucleotides outside the gene matches: 13. This CDR3 comprises 17 residues. Germline assignment: CDR1 LNHDA and CDR2 SQIVND (reference sequence). The CDR3 region is CASSIVARTGAVVEQYF. CDR3 sequence (DNA): TGTGCCAGTAGTATAGTGGCGCGGACAGGGGCTGTTGTCGAGCAGTACTTC.

The chain uses TRBV7-9 and TRBJ2-1; 7 bases map to TRBD2. Germline V lookup: CDR1 SEHNR, CDR2 FQNEAQ (reference sequence). The CDR3 covers 18 residues. V lost 3 bases and J lost 0; bases outside the gene matches: 11. The DNA for the CDR3 is TGTGCCAGCAGCTTCGGGACTACCCCTCTGAGCTCCTACAATGAGCAGTTCTTC. Its translation: CASSFGTTPLSSYNEQFF. Complete variable domain (other parts from reference TRBV7-9 and TRBJ2-1): DTGVSQNPRHKITKRGQNVTFRCDPISEHNRLYWYRQTLGQGPEFLTYFQNEAQLEKSRLLSDRFSAERPKGSFSTLEIQRTEQGDSAMYLCASSFGTTPLSSYNEQFFGPGTRLTVL.

This clone has just one count. The gene calls are TRBV9 and TRBJ2-1; D uncertain. V lost 0 bases and J 5 bases, leaving 9 bases between the germline ends. The germline V gene encodes CDR1 SGDLS and CDR2 YYNGEE. CDR3 size: 14 residues. The DNA of the CDR3 is TGTGCCAGCAGCGTAGGTTGGGCAAACAATGAGCAGTTCTTC. This sequence encodes CASSVGWANNEQFF.

This sequence joins TRBV5-1 and TRBJ2-7; D is unresolved. The V and J ends lost 5 bases and 5 bases respectively, with 17 bases between them. Per germline, CDR1 SGHRS and CDR2 YFSETQ. CDR3 size: 14 residues. DNA for the CDR3: TGCGCCAGCAGTGGCGGAGATGTTTGGAACGAGCAGTACTTC. Its translation: CASSGGDVWNEQYF.

The chain combines TRBV5-8 with TRBJ1-5; tentatively, D is TRBD1 (6 bases). Trimming took off 4 bases at V and 7 bases at J, with 18 bases between the two ends. The CDR3 sequence is 15 residues long. The germline gives CDR1 SGHTS, CDR2 YDEGEE. Here the CDR3 reads CASSLVTGTEQPQHF. The CDR3, as DNA: TGTGCCAGCAGCCTCGTAACAGGGACGGAGCAGCCCCAGCATTTT.

The rearrangement joins TRBV5-6 to TRBJ2-7; 9 bases match TRBD1. This CDR3 is 14 amino acids long. CDR1 and CDR2 (germline): SGHDT, YYEEEE. The junction had 6 bases not matched to a gene; V was cut back by 5 bases and J by 3 bases. DNA of the CDR3: TGTGCCAGCAGTTCCGGGACAGGGCTCTACGAGCAGTACTTC. As protein: CASSSGTGLYEQYF.

The chain uses TRBV11-2 and TRBJ2-7, with 8 nucleotides matching TRBD2. V lost 6 bases and J lost 4; bases outside the gene matches: 8. CDR3 length equals 14 residues. Germline CDR1 and CDR2: SGHAT and FQNNGV. CDR3 amino acids: CASSPPGLGYEQYF. Written as DNA, the CDR3 is TGTGCCAGCAGTCCTCCGGGACTAGGATACGAGCAGTACTTC. The variable domain in full, completed from reference TRBV11-2 and TRBJ2-7, reads EAGVAQSPRYKIIEKRQSVAFWCNPISGHATLYWYQQILGQGPKLLIQFQNNGVVDDSQLPKDRFSAERLKGVDSTLKIQPAKLEDSAVYLCASSPPGLGYEQYFGPGTRLTVT.

The chain uses TRBV14 and TRBJ2-3; no clear D gene. Trimming cost V 1 base and J 10 bases, with 15 bases left between them. Germline CDR1 and CDR2: SGHDN and FVKESK. The CDR3 loop spans 14 amino acids. The CDR3, as DNA: TGTGCCAGCAGCCAAGTGAGCTCCTCCAATCCGCAGTATTTT. Its translation: CASSQVSSSNPQYF.

V usage is TRBV7-8 and J usage is TRBJ2-7; D ambiguous. The CDR3 contains 13 residues. Trimming pared 0 bases from V and 5 bases from J, leaving 8 bases between. Germline V gene sequence: CDR1 SGHVS, CDR2 FQNEAQ. In nucleotides, the CDR3 is TGTGCCAGCAGCTTAGCCACAGACCACGAGCAGTACTTC. Translating it yields CASSLATDHEQYF.

V gene TRBV5-1 combines with J gene TRBJ2-3; TRBD1 matches 7 bases. This CDR3 is 15 amino acids long. CDR1 is SGHRS, CDR2 YFSETQ, per germline. V shed 3 bases and J 2 bases; nucleotides not matched to a gene: 6. The CDR3 bases are TGCGCCAGCAGCTCGGACAGGACCCCCACAGATACGCAGTATTTT. Protein product: CASSSDRTPTDTQYF. Drawing the rest from reference TRBV5-1 and TRBJ2-3, the complete variable domain is KAGVTQTPRYLIKTRGQQVTLSCSPISGHRSVSWYQQTPGQGLQFLFEYFSETQRNKGNFPGRFSGRQFSNSRSEMNVSTLELGDSALYLCASSSDRTPTDTQYFGPGTRLTVL.

This chain connects TRBV28 to TRBJ2-5, with no clear D. The CDR3 covers 15 residues. Germline values: CDR1 MDHEN, CDR2 SYDVKM. The germline V and J ends were trimmed by 4 bases and 2 bases, with 14 bases remaining between them. This CDR3 reads CASSSLIGSQETQYF. Written as DNA, the CDR3 is TGTGCCAGCAGTTCCTTGATTGGCTCACAAGAGACCCAGTACTTC.

The chain employs TRBV28 and TRBJ2-2; a weak D match, TRBD2 (5 bases). The CDR3 sequence is 15 residues long. Germline values: CDR1 MDHEN, CDR2 SYDVKM. The V end lost 3 bases, the J end lost 3 bases, and 11 bases lay between the germline ends. This CDR3 reads CASSFVALDTGELFF. CDR3 DNA: TGTGCCAGCAGTTTCGTAGCGCTTGACACCGGGGAGCTGTTTTTT.

This clone was seen a single time. The rearrangement links TRBV28 to TRBJ2-3; 11 bases fit TRBD1. The CDR3 runs to 16 residues. Germline CDR1 reads MDHEN; CDR2 reads SYDVKM. V dropped 7 bases and J dropped 1; count of bases not matched to a gene: 7. The CDR3 sequence: CASNPRGQGGTDTQYF. The CDR3 DNA reads as TGTGCCAGCAACCCACGGGGACAGGGGGGCACAGATACGCAGTATTTT.

Notes on this clone: The junction departs from the called germline gene at one end, perhaps through a read error. The chain is built from TRBV15 and TRBJ1-3, with TRBD1 matching 8 bases. The CDR3 runs 16 residues. Germline values: CDR1 LNHNV, CDR2 YYDKDF (reference sequence). CDR3 nucleotide sequence: TGTGCCACCAGCGGAGAGACAGGGGCGGTGGGAAACACCATATATTTT. Translation: CATSGETGAVGNTIYF.

The genes are TRBV5-6 and TRBJ2-7, with 8 bases aligning to TRBD1. This CDR3 contains 16 residues. J was trimmed by 5 bases and V by 6 bases; bases with no gene match: 16. Germline V lookup: CDR1 SGHDT, CDR2 YYEEEE. As DNA, the CDR3 is TGTGCCAGCACCATATTGGACAGGGTACCGGCTGACGAGCAGTACTTC. Amino acids: CASTILDRVPADEQYF.

This clone is medium-sized. The V and J genes are TRBV15 and TRBJ2-5; perhaps TRBD2 as D (5 bases). The CDR3 consists of 13 residues. V lost 5 bases and J 4 bases, leaving 11 bases between the germline ends. CDR1 and CDR2 (germline): LNHNV, YYDKDF (reference sequence). The chain's CDR3 is CATSEVAGETQYF. The CDR3 region has the DNA TGTGCCACCAGCGAAGTTGCGGGAGAGACCCAGTACTTC.

This rearrangement joins TRBV4-3 to TRBJ1-1; 7 bases align to TRBD1. The CDR3 is 15 residues long. CDR1 and CDR2 (germline): LGHNA, YSLEER. Losses at the gene ends were 3 bases for V and 4 bases for J; bases not matched to a gene: 8. Here the CDR3 DNA reads TGCGCCAGCAGCCAGTACAGGGGAGCGAGCACTGAAGCTTTCTTT. It specifies CASSQYRGASTEAFF.

This chain joins TRBV6-6 and TRBJ2-1, with D perhaps matching TRBD1 (5 bases). From germline, CDR1 is MNHNY and CDR2 SVGAGI (reference sequence). The CDR3 runs 12 residues. V gave up 5 bases and J gave up 7 bases, with 9 bases separating them. The CDR3, as DNA: TGTGCCAGCAGTCTCCAGGGAAATGAGCAGTTCTTC. Translating gives CASSLQGNEQFF.

V and J are TRBV2 and TRBJ1-1; TRBD1 might be the D (6 bases). From germline, CDR1 is SNHLY and CDR2 FYNNEI. V lost 6 bases, J lost 0 bases, and 17 bases lay in between. The CDR3 length is 16 residues. The CDR3 nucleotides read TGTGCCAGCAGGTTACAGGGCACTAACCTGAACACTGAAGCTTTCTTT. Translation: CASRLQGTNLNTEAFF.

The V call is TRBV7-9, the J call TRBJ2-5, with no clear D. Germline V gives CDR1 SEHNR, CDR2 FQNEAQ (reference sequence). The CDR3 is 14 amino acids. V lost 5 bases to trimming and J lost 1 base, with 11 bases between them. In nucleotides, the CDR3 is TGTGCCAGCAGCCCCCTCACTGGCCAAGAGACCCAGTACTTC. Its translation: CASSPLTGQETQYF.

V gene TRBV4-1 combines with J gene TRBJ1-6, with TRBD1 matching over 10 bases. V lost 4 bases, J lost 9 bases, and 6 bases stayed unmatched. Germline V gene sequence: CDR1 MGHRA, CDR2 YSYEKL. This CDR3 region has 15 residues. The CDR3, as DNA: TGCGCCAGCAGCCTACCGGGACAGGGGAGTTCACCCCTCCACTTT. Protein sequence: CASSLPGQGSSPLHF.

The chain links TRBV6-4 to TRBJ2-7; TRBD1 aligns across 9 bases. Germline trimming cut 5 bases from V and 4 bases from J; bases unmatched to any gene: 9. The CDR3 spans 15 residues. CDR1 is MRHNA, CDR2 SNTAGT, per germline. CDR3 sequence reads: CASSSNPGQGYEQYF. For the CDR3, the DNA is TGTGCCAGCAGTTCCAACCCGGGACAGGGTTACGAGCAGTACTTC.

The chain is built from TRBV19 and TRBJ1-2; D is undetermined. From germline, CDR1 is LNHDA and CDR2 SQIVND (reference sequence). This CDR3 has 14 amino acids. Trimming shortened V by 4 bases and J by 1 base, and 10 bases separated the two germline ends. The chain's CDR3 is CASSTPDFNYGYTF. The DNA for the CDR3 is TGTGCCAGTAGTACTCCGGACTTTAACTATGGCTACACCTTC.

CDR3 sequence: CSVKGQTYQGTEAFF. The CDR3 bases are TGCAGCGTAAAGGGACAGACTTATCAAGGCACTGAAGCTTTCTTT. The gene calls are TRBV29-1 and TRBJ1-1; TRBD1 matches at 7 bases. CDR3 size: 15 residues. Germline-derived CDR1 and CDR2 are SQVTM and ANQGSEA. J was trimmed by 4 bases and V by 6 bases; bases with no gene match: 14.

The gene calls are TRBV14 and TRBJ2-7; 7 nucleotides match TRBD2. After removal of 1 base from V and 5 bases from J, the junction contained 14 bases not matched to a gene. The CDR3 totals 17 residues. The V gene's germline CDR1 is SGHDN and CDR2 FVKESK. This CDR3 reads CASSQVRRGRAYHEQYF. Here the CDR3 DNA reads TGTGCCAGCAGCCAAGTCCGTCGTGGGAGGGCCTACCACGAGCAGTACTTC.

This clone was seen a single time. The chain recombines TRBV28 with TRBJ2-7; 13 nucleotides agree with TRBD2. CDR3 length equals 17 residues. After removal of 6 bases from V and 0 bases from J, the junction contained 8 bases not matched to a gene. CDR1 MDHEN and CDR2 SYDVKM come from the germline V gene. The DNA of the CDR3 is TGTGCCAGCAGCGGACTAGCGGGAGACTTTATCTCCTACGAGCAGTACTTC. It is translated as CASSGLAGDFISYEQYF.

The J gene is TRBJ1-2, the V gene TRBV9; TRBD1 agrees at 7 bases. Germline lookup yields CDR1 SGDLS and CDR2 YYNGEE. CDR3 size: 16 residues. V lost 3 bases and J lost 7; bases outside the gene matches: 15. CDR3 in DNA: TGTGCCAGCAGCGCCGAGACAGGGACCCTGGTCGGTGGCTACACCTTC. This translates into CASSAETGTLVGGYTF.

V usage is TRBV5-6 and J usage is TRBJ1-2; the match to TRBD1 covers 8 bases. Germline V gene data show CDR1 as SGHDT and CDR2 as YYEEEE. Losses at the gene ends were 4 bases for V and 7 bases for J; bases not matched to a gene: 12. This CDR3 is built from 15 residues. DNA of the CDR3: TGTGCCAGCAGCCAAAAACTGGACAGGGTCTTTGGCTACACCTTC. Translated: CASSQKLDRVFGYTF. The entire variable domain, with the rest obtained from reference TRBV5-6 and TRBJ1-2, is as follows: DAGVTQSPTHLIKTRGQQVTLRCSPKSGHDTVSWYQQALGQGPQFIFQYYEEEERQRGNFPDRFSGHQFPNYSSELNVNALLLGDSALYLCASSQKLDRVFGYTFGSGTRLTVV.

This chain links TRBV15 with TRBJ1-6; D may be TRBD1 (6 bases). V dropped 0 bases and J dropped 10 bases, with 16 bases sitting between them. The CDR3 runs to 16 residues. Germline CDR1 and CDR2: LNHNV and YYDKDF (reference sequence). In DNA form, the CDR3 reads TGTGCCACCAGCAGAGATTTTTTGGCAGGGGACTCACCCCTCCACTTT. Protein product: CATSRDFLAGDSPLHF. The full variable domain, with the rest looked up from reference TRBV15 and TRBJ1-6, is DAMVIQNPRYQVTQFGKPVTLSCSQTLNHNVMYWYQQKSSQAPKLLFHYYDKDFNNEADTPDNFQSRRPNTSFCFLDIRSPGLGDTAMYLCATSRDFLAGDSPLHFGNGTRLTVT.